These T cell receptor beta chains were read from a single sample in a study of breast tumors, draining lymph nodes, adjacent tissues. Each CDR3 protein is one row after TCRdb ran MiXCR on the multiplex PCR reads. The profile shows about 100,000 distinct CDR3 sequences, 21% of them singletons. Sequencing was performed on axillary lymph node tissue. The receptor set was obtained from a female donor with breast cancer. Some clones in this sample may be carry-over from other donors' samples. Each CDR3 is given with its conserved first and last residue. D genes are given only for firm matches. Not all rows give a size; the values are once, few, many and, for expanded clones, a class.

len: 15
j_gene: TRBJ1-5
v_gene: TRBV19
d_gene: .
abundance: few
CDR3aa: CASRRPEGSNQPQHF
CDR3nt: TGTGCCAGTAGACGACCTGAGGGTTCAAATCAGCCCCAGCATTTT

len: 15
j_gene: TRBJ1-6
v_gene: TRBV30
d_gene: TRBD1
abundance: many
CDR3aa: CAWSTKGAPNSPLHF
CDR3nt: TGTGCCTGGAGTACAAAGGGGGCTCCCAATTCACCCCTCCACTTT

len: 13
j_gene: TRBJ1-5
v_gene: TRBV7-9
d_gene: .
abundance: many
CDR3aa: CASSLGNNQPQHF
CDR3nt: TGTGCCAGCAGCTTAGGAAACAATCAGCCCCAGCATTTT

len: 14
j_gene: TRBJ1-5
v_gene: TRBV28
d_gene: .
abundance: .
CDR3aa: CASKKARVNQPQHF
CDR3nt: TGTGCCAGCAAGAAGGCTAGGGTCAATCAGCCCCAGCATTTT

len: 14
j_gene: TRBJ2-4
v_gene: TRBV5-4
d_gene: .
abundance: few
CDR3aa: CASRPGTVAGIQYF
CDR3nt: TGTGCCAGCAGGCCCGGGACTGTAGCAGGCATTCAGTACTTC

len: 15
j_gene: TRBJ2-1
v_gene: TRBV2
d_gene: .
abundance: many
CDR3aa: CASSSPGTYYNEQFF
CDR3nt: TGTGCCAGCAGCTCACCTGGGACTTACTACAATGAGCAGTTCTTC

len: 12
j_gene: TRBJ2-4
v_gene: TRBV18
d_gene: TRBD1
abundance: .
CDR3aa: CASSLQGAIQYF
CDR3nt: TGTGCCAGCTCACTACAGGGGGCCATTCAGTACTTC

len: 16
j_gene: TRBJ2-2
v_gene: TRBV5-8
d_gene: TRBD1
abundance: many
CDR3aa: CASSLRTGDYTGELFF
CDR3nt: TGTGCCAGCAGCTTGAGGACAGGGGACTACACCGGGGAGCTGTTTTTT

len: 16
j_gene: TRBJ2-1
v_gene: TRBV24-1
d_gene: .
abundance: many
CDR3aa: CATSDPLRAVANEQFF
CDR3nt: TGTGCCACCAGTGATCCTCTCCGGGCGGTGGCCAATGAGCAGTTCTTC

len: 12
j_gene: TRBJ2-2
v_gene: TRBV19
d_gene: .
abundance: few
CDR3aa: CASSGNTGELFF
CDR3nt: TGTGCCAGTAGTGGTAACACCGGGGAGCTGTTTTTT

len: 14
j_gene: TRBJ1-6
v_gene: TRBV4-1
d_gene: .
abundance: many
CDR3aa: CASSRWGQNSPLHF
CDR3nt: TGCGCCAGCAGCCGCTGGGGCCAGAATTCACCCCTCCATTTT

len: 14
j_gene: TRBJ1-6
v_gene: TRBV7-8
d_gene: .
abundance: many
CDR3aa: CASSPGGGDSPLHF
CDR3nt: TGTGCCAGCAGCCCAGGAGGGGGAGATTCACCCCTCCACTTT

len: 15
j_gene: TRBJ1-2
v_gene: TRBV19
d_gene: TRBD1
abundance: many
CDR3aa: CASSSPRQGNYGYTF
CDR3nt: TGTGCCAGTAGTAGCCCCCGACAGGGTAACTATGGCTACACCTTC

len: 15
j_gene: TRBJ1-3
v_gene: TRBV7-9
d_gene: TRBD1
abundance: many
CDR3aa: CASSFSDRRGNTIYF
CDR3nt: TGTGCCAGCAGCTTCTCGGACAGGCGTGGAAACACCATATATTTT

len: 12
j_gene: TRBJ2-3
v_gene: TRBV2
d_gene: .
abundance: many
CDR3aa: CASGRTQDTQYF
CDR3nt: TGTGCCAGTGGCCGAACACAAGATACGCAGTATTTT

len: 17
j_gene: TRBJ2-3
v_gene: TRBV7-8
d_gene: TRBD2
abundance: many
CDR3aa: CASSLIRIGGGGDTQYF
CDR3nt: TGTGCCAGCAGCTTAATACGAATCGGCGGGGGGGGAGATACGCAGTATTTT

len: 17
j_gene: TRBJ2-2
v_gene: TRBV7-9
d_gene: .
abundance: many
CDR3aa: CASSSRPGDPNTGELFF
CDR3nt: TGTGCCAGCAGCTCGCGTCCGGGGGACCCGAACACCGGGGAGCTGTTTTTT

len: 13
j_gene: TRBJ2-5
v_gene: TRBV24-1
d_gene: .
abundance: .
CDR3aa: CATSDSQGETQYF
CDR3nt: TGTGCCACCAGTGATTCCCAGGGGGAGACCCAGTACTTC

len: 16
j_gene: TRBJ2-7
v_gene: TRBV5-4
d_gene: .
abundance: .
CDR3aa: CASSRAAGPDPYEQYF
CDR3nt: TGTGCCAGCAGCCGGGCTGCGGGCCCTGATCCCTACGAGCAGTACTTC

len: 15
j_gene: TRBJ2-7
v_gene: TRBV5-1
d_gene: .
abundance: many
CDR3aa: CASSLLGVNPYEQYF
CDR3nt: TGCGCCAGCAGCTTGCTCGGGGTTAATCCCTACGAGCAGTACTTC

len: 12
j_gene: TRBJ2-1
v_gene: TRBV30
d_gene: .
abundance: many
CDR3aa: CAWSQTPNEQFF
CDR3nt: TGTGCCTGGAGTCAAACGCCGAATGAGCAGTTCTTC

len: 14
j_gene: TRBJ1-2
v_gene: TRBV2
d_gene: .
abundance: many
CDR3aa: CASSVQTGDYGYTF
CDR3nt: TGTGCCAGCAGTGTTCAGACAGGAGATTATGGCTACACCTTC

len: 15
j_gene: TRBJ2-5
v_gene: TRBV7-6
d_gene: .
abundance: once
CDR3aa: CASSLIADVGETQYF
CDR3nt: TGTGCCAGCAGCTTAATAGCCGATGTAGGGGAGACCCAGTACTTC

len: 15
j_gene: TRBJ2-2
v_gene: TRBV12-3/TRBV12-4
d_gene: .
abundance: many
CDR3aa: CASSLGFGYTGELFF
CDR3nt: TGTGCCAGCAGTTTGGGGTTTGGGTACACCGGGGAGCTGTTTTTT

len: 16
j_gene: TRBJ1-5
v_gene: TRBV6-5
d_gene: TRBD1
abundance: many
CDR3aa: CASSPQGAGSNQPQHF
CDR3nt: TGTGCCAGCAGTCCACAGGGGGCCGGGAGCAATCAGCCCCAGCATTTT

len: 14
j_gene: TRBJ1-1
v_gene: TRBV6-4
d_gene: TRBD1
abundance: .
CDR3aa: CASSGNRGSTEAFF
CDR3nt: TGTGCCAGCAGTGGGAACAGGGGTAGCACTGAAGCTTTCTTT

len: 15
j_gene: TRBJ2-7
v_gene: TRBV27
d_gene: .
abundance: many
CDR3aa: CASSLFMSPRDEQYF
CDR3nt: TGTGCCAGCAGTTTATTCATGTCTCCTAGGGACGAGCAGTACTTC

len: 14
j_gene: TRBJ1-3
v_gene: TRBV12-3/TRBV12-4
d_gene: .
abundance: .
CDR3aa: CASSLNVFGNTIYF
CDR3nt: TGTGCCAGCAGTTTAAACGTATTTGGAAACACCATATATTTT

len: 18
j_gene: TRBJ2-3
v_gene: TRBV2
d_gene: .
abundance: .
CDR3aa: CASSEVTGRRPKTGTQYF
CDR3nt: TGTGCCAGCAGTGAAGTAACAGGCCGTAGACCAAAGACAGGTACGCAGTATTTT

len: 15
j_gene: TRBJ2-5
v_gene: TRBV3-1
d_gene: TRBD2
abundance: .
CDR3aa: CASSQASGGAETQYF
CDR3nt: TGTGCCAGCAGCCAAGCCAGCGGGGGGGCGGAGACCCAGTACTTC

len: 20
j_gene: TRBJ2-1
v_gene: TRBV7-2
d_gene: TRBD2
abundance: many
CDR3aa: CASSLSGVGRAESSYNEQFF
CDR3nt: TGTGCCAGCAGCTTATCTGGGGTAGGGAGGGCGGAAAGCTCCTACAATGAGCAGTTCTTC

len: 16
j_gene: TRBJ2-5
v_gene: TRBV10-3
d_gene: TRBD1
abundance: many
CDR3aa: CAISAYWDRVEETQYF
CDR3nt: TGTGCCATCAGCGCTTATTGGGACAGGGTCGAGGAGACCCAGTACTTC

len: 13
j_gene: TRBJ1-2
v_gene: TRBV15
d_gene: .
abundance: many
CDR3aa: CATGSKANYGYTF
CDR3nt: TGTGCCACCGGATCCAAGGCTAACTATGGCTACACCTTC

len: 19
j_gene: TRBJ2-1
v_gene: TRBV19
d_gene: TRBD2
abundance: many
CDR3aa: CASSIEGLAGRLSYNEQFF
CDR3nt: TGTGCCAGTAGTATAGAGGGACTAGCGGGACGGCTCTCCTACAATGAGCAGTTCTTC

len: 14
j_gene: TRBJ1-4
v_gene: TRBV12-3/TRBV12-4
d_gene: TRBD1
abundance: many
CDR3aa: CASSRQGLSEKLFF
CDR3nt: TGTGCCAGCAGCCGACAGGGTTTAAGTGAAAAACTGTTTTTT

len: 15
j_gene: TRBJ1-3
v_gene: TRBV4-1
d_gene: .
abundance: many
CDR3aa: CASRAVGGTGNTIYF
CDR3nt: TGCGCCAGCAGAGCGGTAGGTGGAACTGGAAACACCATATATTTT

len: 15
j_gene: TRBJ2-3
v_gene: TRBV7-9
d_gene: TRBD2
abundance: many
CDR3aa: CASSLVVAGADTQYF
CDR3nt: TGTGCCAGCAGCTTAGTGGTAGCGGGAGCAGATACGCAGTATTTT

len: 14
j_gene: TRBJ1-1
v_gene: TRBV5-5
d_gene: .
abundance: .
CDR3aa: CASSPWRGNTEAFF
CDR3nt: TGTGCCAGCAGCCCGTGGAGGGGGAACACTGAAGCTTTCTTT

len: 16
j_gene: TRBJ1-2
v_gene: TRBV13
d_gene: .
abundance: many
CDR3aa: CASSYARTPLNYGYTF
CDR3nt: TGTGCCAGCAGCTACGCCAGGACACCACTCAACTATGGCTACACCTTC

len: 17
j_gene: TRBJ1-3
v_gene: TRBV11-2
d_gene: .
abundance: many
CDR3aa: CASSFMGGVSPGNTIYF
CDR3nt: TGTGCCAGCAGCTTCATGGGGGGCGTTTCGCCTGGAAACACCATATATTTT

len: 14
j_gene: TRBJ2-7
v_gene: TRBV30
d_gene: TRBD2
abundance: many
CDR3aa: CAWSTPGTTYEQYF
CDR3nt: TGTGCCTGGAGTACCCCCGGGACTACCTACGAGCAGTACTTC

len: 15
j_gene: TRBJ2-7
v_gene: TRBV7-9
d_gene: TRBD2
abundance: many
CDR3aa: CASSLATSGLYEQYF
CDR3nt: TGTGCCAGCAGCTTAGCGACTAGCGGACTTTACGAGCAGTACTTC

len: 13
j_gene: TRBJ1-6
v_gene: TRBV30
d_gene: .
abundance: many
CDR3aa: CASSGGNNSPLHF
CDR3nt: TGTGCCTCTTCTGGGGGGAACAATTCACCCCTCCACTTT

len: 17
j_gene: TRBJ2-5
v_gene: TRBV4-1
d_gene: .
abundance: many
CDR3aa: CASSLGGVGRDLKTQYF
CDR3nt: TGCGCCAGCAGCCTAGGAGGCGTGGGCCGGGATTTAAAAACCCAGTACTTC

len: 15
j_gene: TRBJ1-4
v_gene: TRBV18
d_gene: .
abundance: .
CDR3aa: CASSPTWASDEKLFF
CDR3nt: TGTGCCAGCTCACCAACCTGGGCCAGCGACGAAAAACTGTTTTTT

len: 14
j_gene: TRBJ2-1
v_gene: TRBV11-3
d_gene: .
abundance: many
CDR3aa: CASSLGGDNYEQFF
CDR3nt: TGTGCCAGCAGCTTGGGGGGTGACAATTATGAGCAGTTCTTC

len: 15
j_gene: TRBJ2-2
v_gene: TRBV29-1
d_gene: TRBD2
abundance: medium-sized
CDR3aa: CSVEVLSGRTGELFF
CDR3nt: TGCAGCGTTGAAGTCCTTAGCGGGAGAACCGGGGAGCTGTTTTTT

len: 15
j_gene: TRBJ1-2
v_gene: TRBV10-3
d_gene: .
abundance: many
CDR3aa: CAISESRTDFGGYTF
CDR3nt: TGTGCCATCAGTGAGTCAAGGACAGATTTTGGAGGCTACACCTTC

len: 19
j_gene: TRBJ1-5
v_gene: TRBV6-1
d_gene: .
abundance: many
CDR3aa: CASRVYRDSAPYSNQPQHF
CDR3nt: TGTGCCAGCAGAGTTTACCGGGACTCAGCCCCATATAGCAATCAGCCCCAGCATTTT

len: 14
j_gene: TRBJ1-5
v_gene: TRBV20-1
d_gene: .
abundance: .
CDR3aa: CSARGDGGGQPQHF
CDR3nt: TGCAGTGCTAGAGGGGACGGGGGTGGACAGCCCCAGCATTTT

len: 12
j_gene: TRBJ2-5
v_gene: TRBV6-1
d_gene: .
abundance: many
CDR3aa: CARRKGGETQYF
CDR3nt: TGTGCCAGACGAAAGGGGGGCGAGACCCAGTACTTC

len: 13
j_gene: TRBJ2-1
v_gene: TRBV12-3/TRBV12-4
d_gene: .
abundance: .
CDR3aa: CVSSSESYNEQFF
CDR3nt: TGTGTCAGCAGTTCAGAATCCTACAATGAGCAGTTCTTC

len: 11
j_gene: TRBJ2-5
v_gene: TRBV28
d_gene: .
abundance: .
CDR3aa: CASRQLETQYF
CDR3nt: TGTGCCAGCAGACAGTTAGAGACCCAGTACTTC

len: 13
j_gene: TRBJ2-7
v_gene: TRBV5-1
d_gene: .
abundance: many
CDR3aa: CASSTSPGYEQYF
CDR3nt: TGCGCCAGCAGCACTAGTCCGGGCTACGAGCAGTACTTC

len: 15
j_gene: TRBJ1-2
v_gene: TRBV6-6
d_gene: .
abundance: many
CDR3aa: CASSSKRTPNYGYTF
CDR3nt: TGTGCCAGCAGTTCCAAAAGGACACCTAACTATGGCTACACCTTC